This T cell receptor beta chain was sequenced for a study of blood T cells in healthy people across ages. The second PCR ran roughly 6 to 11 cycles with a sample-barcoded 5' primer and J-beta primers. Each cDNA molecule carried a tag from a template-switch adaptor that contained 12 random nucleotides. Using its own MiXCR run on the 5' RACE reads, TCRdb lists one record per CDR3 protein. This table holds 790,000 or so distinct CDR3 sequences, 56% found once. V was shortened by 6 bases and J by 8 bases, with 16 bases between the two germline ends. This CDR3 spans 14 amino acids. Donation came from healthy Caucasian individuals in Russia who were aged 6 to 90.

This chain links TRBV12-3 or TRBV12-4 with TRBJ1-4, with a tentative D call TRBD1 (6 bases). Sequencing was done on a sample of blood. The receptor comes from a man aged 35 to 55 in good health. The CDR3 nucleotides read TGTGCCAGCAGGTTAACAGGGTCGGACGAAAAACTGTTTTTT. Residues: CASRLTGSDEKLFF.